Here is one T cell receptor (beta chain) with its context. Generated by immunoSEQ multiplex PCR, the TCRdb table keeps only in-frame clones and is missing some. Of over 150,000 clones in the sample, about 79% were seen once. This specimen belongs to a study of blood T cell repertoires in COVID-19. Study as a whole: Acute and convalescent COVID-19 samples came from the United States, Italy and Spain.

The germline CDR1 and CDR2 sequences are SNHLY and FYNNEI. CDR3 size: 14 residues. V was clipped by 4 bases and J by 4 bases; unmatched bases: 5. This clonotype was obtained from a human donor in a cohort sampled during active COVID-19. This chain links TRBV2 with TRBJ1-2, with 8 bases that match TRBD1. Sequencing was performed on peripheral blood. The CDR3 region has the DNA TGTGCCAGCAGTGGCGCCAGGGGGCTCTATGGCTACACCTTC. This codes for CASSGARGLYGYTF.